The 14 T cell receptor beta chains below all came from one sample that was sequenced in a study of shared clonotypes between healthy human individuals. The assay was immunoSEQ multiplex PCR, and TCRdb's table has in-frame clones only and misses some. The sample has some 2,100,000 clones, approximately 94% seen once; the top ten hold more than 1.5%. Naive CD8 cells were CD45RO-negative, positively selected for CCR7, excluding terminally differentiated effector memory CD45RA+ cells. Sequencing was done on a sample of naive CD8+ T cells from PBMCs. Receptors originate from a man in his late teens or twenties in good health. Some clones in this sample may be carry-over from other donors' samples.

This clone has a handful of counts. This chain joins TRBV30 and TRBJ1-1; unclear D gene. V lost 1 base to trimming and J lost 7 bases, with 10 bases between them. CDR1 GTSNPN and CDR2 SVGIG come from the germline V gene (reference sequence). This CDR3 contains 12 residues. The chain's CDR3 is CAWSGIALEAFF. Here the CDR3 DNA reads TGTGCCTGGAGTGGGATCGCCCTTGAAGCTTTCTTT.

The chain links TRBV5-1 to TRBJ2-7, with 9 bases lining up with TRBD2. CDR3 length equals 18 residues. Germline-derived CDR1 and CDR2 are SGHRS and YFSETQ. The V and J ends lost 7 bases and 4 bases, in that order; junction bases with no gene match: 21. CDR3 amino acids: CASRGHSGSPQGLYEQYF. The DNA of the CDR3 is TGCGCCAGCCGGGGGCATAGCGGGAGCCCTCAGGGATTATACGAGCAGTACTTC.

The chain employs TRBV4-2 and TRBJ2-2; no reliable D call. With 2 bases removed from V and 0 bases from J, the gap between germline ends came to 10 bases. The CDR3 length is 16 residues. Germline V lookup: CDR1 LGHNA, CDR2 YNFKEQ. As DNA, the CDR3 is TGTGCCAGCAGCCAATGGCAGACTTCGAACACCGGGGAGCTGTTTTTT. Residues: CASSQWQTSNTGELFF.

The CDR3 region has the DNA TGCGCCAGCAGCCAAGATAGTCACGGACGGACCTACGAGCAGTACTTC. This encodes CASSQDSHGRTYEQYF. This chain links TRBV4-1 with TRBJ2-7; D gene ambiguous. Germline V gene data show CDR1 as MGHRA and CDR2 as YSYEKL. The CDR3 has 16 amino acids. Trimming left V 0 bases short and J 2 bases short, with 14 bases between.

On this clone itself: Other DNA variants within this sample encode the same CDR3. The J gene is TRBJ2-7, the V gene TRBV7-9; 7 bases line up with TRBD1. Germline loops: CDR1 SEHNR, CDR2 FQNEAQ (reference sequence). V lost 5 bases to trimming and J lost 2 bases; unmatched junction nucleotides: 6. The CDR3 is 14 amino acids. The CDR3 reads CASSPGTAAYEQYF. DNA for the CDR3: TGTGCCAGCAGCCCCGGGACAGCCGCCTACGAGCAGTACTTC.

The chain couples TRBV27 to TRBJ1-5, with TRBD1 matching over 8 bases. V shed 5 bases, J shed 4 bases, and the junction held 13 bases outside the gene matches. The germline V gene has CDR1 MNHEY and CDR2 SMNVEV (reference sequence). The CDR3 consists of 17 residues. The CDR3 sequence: CASSTSRGRLRNQPQHF. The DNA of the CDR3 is TGTGCCAGCAGTACGAGCAGGGGGCGACTACGAAATCAGCCCCAGCATTTT.

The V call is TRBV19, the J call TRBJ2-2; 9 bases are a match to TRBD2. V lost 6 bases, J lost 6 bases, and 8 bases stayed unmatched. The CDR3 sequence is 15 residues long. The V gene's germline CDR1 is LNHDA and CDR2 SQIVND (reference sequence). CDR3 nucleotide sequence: TGTGCCAGTAGGACCACGACTAGCGGCTCCGGGGAGCTGTTTTTT. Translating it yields CASRTTTSGSGELFF.

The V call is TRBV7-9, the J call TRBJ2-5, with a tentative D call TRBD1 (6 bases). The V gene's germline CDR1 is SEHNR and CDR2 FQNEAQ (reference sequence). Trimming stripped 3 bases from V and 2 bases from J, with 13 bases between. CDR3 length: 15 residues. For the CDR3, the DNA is TGTGCCAGCAGCTTGAAGGACAGCCAACAAGAGACCCAGTACTTC. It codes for CASSLKDSQQETQYF.

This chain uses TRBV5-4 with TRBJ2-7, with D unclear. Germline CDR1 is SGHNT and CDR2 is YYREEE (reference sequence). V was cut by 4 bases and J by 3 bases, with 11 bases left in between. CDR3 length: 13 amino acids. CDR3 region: CASSRRLDYEQYF. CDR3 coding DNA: TGTGCCAGCAGCCGTAGACTCGACTACGAGCAGTACTTC.

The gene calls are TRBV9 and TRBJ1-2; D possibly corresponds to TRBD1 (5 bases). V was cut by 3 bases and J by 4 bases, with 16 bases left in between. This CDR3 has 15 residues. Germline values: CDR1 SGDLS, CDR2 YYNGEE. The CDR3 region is CASSGRDGSPYGYTF. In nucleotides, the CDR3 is TGTGCCAGCAGCGGCCGGGACGGGAGCCCCTATGGCTACACCTTC.

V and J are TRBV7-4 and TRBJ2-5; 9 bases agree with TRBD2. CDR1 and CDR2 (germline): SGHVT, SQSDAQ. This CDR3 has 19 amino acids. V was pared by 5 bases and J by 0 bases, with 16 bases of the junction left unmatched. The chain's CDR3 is CASSPTNQFSGRNQETQYF. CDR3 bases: TGTGCCAGCAGCCCAACCAATCAATTTAGCGGGAGAAACCAAGAGACCCAGTACTTC.

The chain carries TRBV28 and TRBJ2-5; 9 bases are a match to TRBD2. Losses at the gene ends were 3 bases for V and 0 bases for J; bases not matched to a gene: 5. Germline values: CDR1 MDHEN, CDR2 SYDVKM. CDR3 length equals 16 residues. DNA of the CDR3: TGTGCCAGCAGTTTCTCCCTAGCGGGGAACCAAGAGACCCAGTACTTC. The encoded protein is CASSFSLAGNQETQYF.

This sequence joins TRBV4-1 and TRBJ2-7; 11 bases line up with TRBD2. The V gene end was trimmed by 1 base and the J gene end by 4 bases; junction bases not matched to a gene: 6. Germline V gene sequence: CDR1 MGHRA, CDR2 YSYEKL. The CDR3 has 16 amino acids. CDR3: CASSQVTSGRGYEQYF. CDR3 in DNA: TGCGCCAGCAGCCAAGTTACTAGCGGGAGAGGATACGAGCAGTACTTC.

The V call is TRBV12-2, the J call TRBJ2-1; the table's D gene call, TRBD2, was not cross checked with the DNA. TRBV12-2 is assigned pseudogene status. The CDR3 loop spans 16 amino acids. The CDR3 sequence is CASRSPLAPLYNEQFF. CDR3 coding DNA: TGTGCAAGTCGCTCACCACTAGCCCCCCTTTACAATGAGCAGTTCTTC.